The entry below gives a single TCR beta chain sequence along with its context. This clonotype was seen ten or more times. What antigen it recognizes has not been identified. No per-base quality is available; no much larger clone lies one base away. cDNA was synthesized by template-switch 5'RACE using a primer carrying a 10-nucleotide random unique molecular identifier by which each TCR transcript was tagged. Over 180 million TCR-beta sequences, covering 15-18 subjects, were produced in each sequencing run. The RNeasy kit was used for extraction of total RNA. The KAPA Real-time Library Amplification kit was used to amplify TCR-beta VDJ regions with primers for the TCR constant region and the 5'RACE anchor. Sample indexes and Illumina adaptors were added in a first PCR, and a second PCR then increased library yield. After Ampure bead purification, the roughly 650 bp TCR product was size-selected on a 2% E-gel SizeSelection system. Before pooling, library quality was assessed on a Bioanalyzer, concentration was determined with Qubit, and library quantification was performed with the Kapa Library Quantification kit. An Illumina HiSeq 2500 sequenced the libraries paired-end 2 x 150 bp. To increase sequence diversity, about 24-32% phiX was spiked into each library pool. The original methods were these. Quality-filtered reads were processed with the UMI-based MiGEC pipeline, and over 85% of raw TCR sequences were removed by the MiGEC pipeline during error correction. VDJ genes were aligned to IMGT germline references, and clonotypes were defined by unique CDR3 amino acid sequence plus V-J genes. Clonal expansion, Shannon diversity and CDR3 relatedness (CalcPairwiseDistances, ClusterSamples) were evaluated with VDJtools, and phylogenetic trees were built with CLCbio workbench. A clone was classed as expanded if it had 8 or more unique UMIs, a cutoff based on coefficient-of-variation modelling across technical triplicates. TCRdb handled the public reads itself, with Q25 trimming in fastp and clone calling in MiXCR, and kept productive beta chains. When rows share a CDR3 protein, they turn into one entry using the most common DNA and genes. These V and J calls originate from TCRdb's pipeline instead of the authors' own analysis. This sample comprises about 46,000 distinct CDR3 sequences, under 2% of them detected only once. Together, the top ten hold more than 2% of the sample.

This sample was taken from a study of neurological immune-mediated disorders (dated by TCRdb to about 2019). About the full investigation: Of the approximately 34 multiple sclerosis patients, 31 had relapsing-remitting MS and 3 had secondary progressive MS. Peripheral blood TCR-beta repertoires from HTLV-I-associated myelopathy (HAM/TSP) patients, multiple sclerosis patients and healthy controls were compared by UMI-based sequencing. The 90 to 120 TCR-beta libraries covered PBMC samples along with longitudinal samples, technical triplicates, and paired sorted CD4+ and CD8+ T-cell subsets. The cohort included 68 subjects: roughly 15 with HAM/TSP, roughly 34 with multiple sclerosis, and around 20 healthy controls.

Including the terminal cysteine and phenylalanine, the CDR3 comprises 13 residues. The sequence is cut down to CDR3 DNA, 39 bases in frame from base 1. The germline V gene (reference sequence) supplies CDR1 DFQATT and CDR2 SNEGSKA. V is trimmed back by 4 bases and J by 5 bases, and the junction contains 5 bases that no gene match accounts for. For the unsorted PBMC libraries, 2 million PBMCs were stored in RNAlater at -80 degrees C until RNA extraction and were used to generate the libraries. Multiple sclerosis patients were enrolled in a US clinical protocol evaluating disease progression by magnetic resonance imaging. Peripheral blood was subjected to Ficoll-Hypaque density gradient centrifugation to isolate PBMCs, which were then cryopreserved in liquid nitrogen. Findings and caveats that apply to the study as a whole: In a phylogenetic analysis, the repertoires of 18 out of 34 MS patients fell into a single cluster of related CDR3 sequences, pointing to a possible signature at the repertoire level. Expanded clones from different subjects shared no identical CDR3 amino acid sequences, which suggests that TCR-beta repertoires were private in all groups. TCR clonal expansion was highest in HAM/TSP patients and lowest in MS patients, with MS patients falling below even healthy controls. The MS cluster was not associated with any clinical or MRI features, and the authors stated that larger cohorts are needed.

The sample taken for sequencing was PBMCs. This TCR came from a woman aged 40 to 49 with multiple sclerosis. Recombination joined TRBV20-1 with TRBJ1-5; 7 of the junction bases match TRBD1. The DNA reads TGCAGTGCTATGGACAGGATAGATCAGCCCCAGCATTTT. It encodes CSAMDRIDQPQHF.